These 9 T cell receptor beta chains share one sample of origin, sequenced in a study of response to subunit inactivated influenza vaccine. TCRdb re-called the RT-PCR reads with MiXCR, one entry per CDR3 protein. The sample includes hundreds of thousands of distinct CDR3 sequences, around 13% seen only once; the top ten take 7.6%. The specimen comprised PBMCs from blood, sampled 14 days before vaccination. These receptors were obtained from a man in his fifties or sixties who received an inactivated influenza vaccine.

This clonotype came up a few times. The rearrangement joins TRBV4-2 to TRBJ1-2, with D uncertain. CDR1 and CDR2 (germline): LGHNA, YNFKEQ. This CDR3 spans 15 amino acids. Trimming left V 0 bases short and J 4 bases short, with 12 bases between. The DNA for the CDR3 is TGTGCCAGCAGCCAAGATCGTAACCGTCGCTATGGCTACACCTTC. Protein: CASSQDRNRRYGYTF.

There are many counts of this clonotype. V and J are TRBV2 and TRBJ2-1; the match to TRBD2 covers 10 bases. V trimming: 4 bases; J trimming: 5 bases; junction bases outside the gene matches: 8. The CDR3 runs 16 residues. CDR1 and CDR2 (germline): SNHLY, FYNNEI. Here the CDR3 DNA reads TGTGCCAGCAGTGCGGCTAGCGGGGGCCTCCACAATGAGCAGTTCTTC. Amino acids: CASSAASGGLHNEQFF.

The CDR3 DNA is TGTGCCAGCAGTTTATTTCCGCTAGCGGGAGCGAGCTCCTACGAGCAGTACTTC. Protein product: CASSLFPLAGASSYEQYF. J is TRBJ2-7 and V is TRBV12-3 or TRBV12-4; 10 nucleotides align to TRBD2. The CDR3 is 18 amino acids. The V segment lost 2 bases and the J segment 0 bases; nucleotides outside the gene matches: 10.

This sequence joins TRBV11-2 and TRBJ2-7; TRBD2 is a possible D gene (7 bases). The CDR3 totals 14 residues. V lost 7 bases and J 6 bases, leaving 19 bases between the germline ends. Looked up from germline, CDR1 is SGHAT and CDR2 is FQNNGV. The CDR3 region is CASTGGLALSEQYF. The CDR3 bases are TGTGCCAGCACCGGGGGGCTAGCTCTCTCCGAGCAGTACTTC.

This clonotype was seen ten or more times. The rearrangement uses TRBV5-1 and TRBJ2-7; D is perhaps TRBD2 (5 bases). The CDR3 runs to 14 residues. V was pared by 0 bases and J by 3 bases, with 10 bases between. In germline, CDR1 is SGHRS, CDR2 YFSETQ. The CDR3 region has the DNA TGCGCCAGCAGCTTGGTCGGACGGGACTACGAGCAGTACTTC. Residues: CASSLVGRDYEQYF. Using reference TRBV5-1 and TRBJ2-7 for the parts outside the CDR3, the full variable domain is KAGVTQTPRYLIKTRGQQVTLSCSPISGHRSVSWYQQTPGQGLQFLFEYFSETQRNKGNFPGRFSGRQFSNSRSEMNVSTLELGDSALYLCASSLVGRDYEQYFGPGTRLTVT.

V usage is TRBV7-2 and J usage is TRBJ2-5; 7 nucleotides match TRBD1. Germline V CDR1 and CDR2: SGHTA, FQGNSA. The CDR3 length is 14 residues. The V and J ends lost 5 bases and 1 base, in that order; junction bases with no gene match: 4. The CDR3 DNA follows: TGTGCCAGCAGCGTCGGGACAGCCCAAGAGACCCAGTACTTC. Protein product: CASSVGTAQETQYF.

The CDR3 sequence: CACGVGRSTYNEQFF. In DNA form, the CDR3 reads TGCGCCTGTGGTGTGGGACGTTCTACGTACAATGAGCAGTTCTTC. The chain couples TRBV5-1 to TRBJ2-1; either TRBD1 or TRBD2 may supply D (5 bases each). The CDR3 covers 15 residues. Trimming cost V 10 bases and J 4 bases, with 21 bases left between them. In germline, CDR1 is SGHRS, CDR2 YFSETQ. Supplemented by reference TRBV5-1 and TRBJ2-1, the full variable domain reads KAGVTQTPRYLIKTRGQQVTLSCSPISGHRSVSWYQQTPGQGLQFLFEYFSETQRNKGNFPGRFSGRQFSNSRSEMNVSTLELGDSALYLCACGVGRSTYNEQFFGPGTRLTVL.

V gene TRBV10-3 combines with J gene TRBJ2-7; D unclear. This CDR3 contains 12 residues. V was clipped by 6 bases and J by 4 bases, with 10 bases between them. Germline CDR1 reads ENHRY; CDR2 reads SYGVKD. CDR3 residues: CAISPNKYEQYF. The CDR3 nucleotides read TGTGCCATCAGCCCAAATAAGTACGAGCAGTACTTC.

This rearrangement joins TRBV5-6 to TRBJ2-7; 7 bases map to TRBD1. Germline V lookup: CDR1 SGHDT, CDR2 YYEEEE. V shed 2 bases, J shed 3 bases, and the junction held 8 bases outside the gene matches. The CDR3 totals 15 residues. The CDR3 nucleotides are TGTGCCAGCAGCTTCAGAGACAGGGTAAACTACGAGCAGTACTTC. Translation: CASSFRDRVNYEQYF.